This T cell receptor (beta chain) derives from a study of blood T cell repertoires in COVID-19. Study details: Spain, Italy and the United States supplied samples that represented acute and convalescent COVID-19. The cDNA or gDNA used as material had been derived from T cells, B-cell-depleted T cells, or PBMCs.

This CDR3 contains 14 residues. The V end lost 3 bases, the J end lost 5 bases, and 15 bases lay between the germline ends. Germline CDR1 reads SGHRS; CDR2 reads YFSETQ. As handled by the study authors: Estimation of nucleated cell counts relied on the amplification of reference gene primers. Assay used: immunoSEQ multiplex PCR; TCRdb lists only in-frame clones, some missing. That table furnishes V, J and clone size, whereas the DNA furnished D and trimming. The sample shows about 180,000 clones, approximately 86% of them seen only once. The sequenced sample was peripheral blood. The origin of this receptor is a woman older than 75 with active or convalescent COVID-19. V and J are TRBV5-1 and TRBJ2-7, with D perhaps matching TRBD1 (6 bases). The CDR3 region has the DNA TGCGCCAGCAGCTCCAATCCAGGGGCCGACGAGCAGTACTTC. Amino acids: CASSSNPGADEQYF. Full variable domain (outside the CDR3, taken from reference TRBV5-1 and TRBJ2-7): KAGVTQTPRYLIKTRGQQVTLSCSPISGHRSVSWYQQTPGQGLQFLFEYFSETQRNKGNFPGRFSGRQFSNSRSEMNVSTLELGDSALYLCASSSNPGADEQYFGPGTRLTVT.